The 23 T cell receptor beta chains presented below share a single source sample, sequenced in a study of long-term antiretroviral therapy in people with HIV. It was version v3.0 of the immunoSEQ assay that was run at survey level. Libraries were prepared by immunoSEQ multiplex PCR; TCRdb keeps only in-frame clonotypes and omits some of them. Of about 13,000 clones in the sample, approximately 80% were seen once. The sequences come from unsorted PBMCs, collected 3.2 years before starting antiretroviral therapy. All receptors come from a man aged 35 to 55 with HIV.

The V gene is TRBV5-6, the J gene TRBJ2-1, with D unresolved. The V and J ends lost 0 bases and 6 bases respectively, with 7 bases between them. The CDR3 is 13 residues long. Germline CDR1 is SGHDT and CDR2 is YYEEEE. CDR3 protein: CASSLDRGNEQFF. In DNA form, the CDR3 reads TGTGCCAGCAGCTTGGATCGAGGCAATGAGCAGTTCTTC.

The CDR3 here is CASSAGQVSSGANVLTF. The CDR3 DNA sequence: TGTGCCAGTAGTGCCGGACAGGTCAGCTCTGGGGCCAACGTCCTGACTTTC. V usage is TRBV19 and J usage is TRBJ2-6; 7 bases agree with TRBD1. Per germline, CDR1 LNHDA and CDR2 SQIVND (reference sequence). Trimming removed 5 bases from V and 0 bases from J; junction bases left unmatched: 7. CDR3 length: 17 residues.

This clone is a singleton in its sample. The rearrangement uses TRBV18 and TRBJ1-5; D is ambiguous. Germline-derived CDR1 and CDR2 are KGHSH and LQKENI. The CDR3 is 13 amino acids. Deletions cut 2 bases from V and 5 bases from J, with 7 bases between. The CDR3 DNA reads as TGTGCCAGCTCACCAAGCGGGGATCAGCCCCAGCATTTT. Translated, it gives CASSPSGDQPQHF.

V usage is TRBV11-2 and J usage is TRBJ1-2; tentatively, D is TRBD1 (5 bases). The CDR3 extends over 16 amino acids. Germline CDR1 SGHAT, CDR2 FQNNGV. Trimming took 3 bases from V and 3 from J, leaving 17 bases between them. The CDR3 nucleotides read TGTGCCAGCAGCTTGGTCCCGGGGCTCGGAGACTATGGCTACACCTTC. Protein product: CASSLVPGLGDYGYTF.

The V gene is TRBV27, the J gene TRBJ1-2; tentatively, D is TRBD1 (6 bases). The CDR3 consists of 14 residues. V was cut by 4 bases and J by 4 bases, with 13 bases left in between. CDR1 MNHEY and CDR2 SMNVEV come from the germline V gene (reference sequence). The CDR3 DNA sequence: TGTGCCAGCAGTTCTCTGGGGGACACCTATGGCTACACCTTC. It encodes CASSSLGDTYGYTF.

The CDR3 DNA is TGCGCCAGCAGGAACGCAGGGACGAACACCGGGGAGCTGTTTTTT. This gives the protein CASRNAGTNTGELFF. The chain employs TRBV5-1 and TRBJ2-2; tentatively, D is TRBD1 (5 bases). Looked up from germline, CDR1 is SGHRS and CDR2 is YFSETQ. The CDR3 runs 15 residues. V was pared by 5 bases and J by 0 bases, with 11 bases between.

The chain carries TRBV29-1 and TRBJ1-1; possible D gene TRBD1, 5 bases. This CDR3 is built from 13 residues. V lost 3 bases and J 1 base, leaving 9 bases between the germline ends. Germline V gene data show CDR1 as SQVTM and CDR2 as ANQGSEA. The CDR3 sequence is CSVERDRNTEAFF. The CDR3 DNA is TGCAGCGTTGAGAGGGACCGGAACACTGAAGCTTTCTTT.

The genes are TRBV18 and TRBJ2-4; TRBD1 aligns across 7 bases. V lost 3 bases to trimming and J lost 3 bases; unmatched junction nucleotides: 8. CDR1 KGHSH and CDR2 LQKENI come from the germline V gene. The CDR3 has 16 amino acids. This CDR3 is CASSPTGEGGKNIQYF. The CDR3 region has the DNA TGTGCCAGCTCACCTACAGGGGAAGGGGGCAAAAACATTCAGTACTTC.

Written as DNA, the CDR3 is TGTGCCTGGGCTCAGACAGGGCTTTCACCCCTCCACTTT. It translates to CAWAQTGLSPLHF. This rearrangement joins TRBV30 to TRBJ1-6; 7 nucleotides align to TRBD1. The CDR3 loop spans 13 amino acids. Per the germline V gene, CDR1 is GTSNPN and CDR2 is SVGIG (reference sequence). Germline trimming cut 5 bases from V and 9 bases from J; bases unmatched to any gene: 7.

The CDR3 sequence: CASSPPSPGSTGGYTF. Here the CDR3 DNA reads TGTGCCAGCTCACCACCGTCGCCAGGGAGCACGGGTGGCTACACCTTC. This chain uses TRBV18 with TRBJ1-2, with D perhaps TRBD1 (5 bases). V dropped 0 bases and J dropped 7 bases, with 18 bases sitting between them. This CDR3 region has 16 residues. Germline CDR1 KGHSH, CDR2 LQKENI.

The rearrangement links TRBV18 to TRBJ2-7, with 7 positions matching TRBD1. V dropped 0 bases and J dropped 9; count of bases not matched to a gene: 8. This CDR3 spans 14 amino acids. Germline lookup yields CDR1 KGHSH and CDR2 LQKENI. The CDR3 here is CASSPPTGPRGQYF. The CDR3 DNA follows: TGTGCCAGCTCACCACCGACAGGGCCCAGGGGGCAGTACTTC.

The V gene is TRBV2, the J gene TRBJ1-1; the D gene is possibly TRBD1 (5 bases). Germline V gives CDR1 SNHLY, CDR2 FYNNEI. Trimming cost V 7 bases and J 3 bases, with 9 bases left between them. The CDR3 spans 12 residues. The CDR3 DNA is TGTGCCAGCACCGACAGCTACACTGAAGCTTTCTTT. This codes for CASTDSYTEAFF.

The chain recombines TRBV29-1 with TRBJ1-1; no definite D call. The length of the CDR3 is 14 residues. CDR1 and CDR2 from the germline V gene are SQVTM and ANQGSEA. Trimming shortened V by 5 bases and J by 1 base, and 14 bases separated the two germline ends. The CDR3 region is CSVHLETSNTEAFF. The CDR3 nucleotides are TGCAGCGTTCACCTGGAAACCTCGAACACTGAAGCTTTCTTT.

Only a few counts were recorded for this clone. The V call is TRBV5-1, the J call TRBJ2-5; possibly TRBD1 for D (6 bases). Trimming pared 4 bases from V and 2 bases from J, leaving 12 bases between. Germline V gene sequence: CDR1 SGHRS, CDR2 YFSETQ. The CDR3 has 14 residues. CDR3 sequence: CASSLGQTQETQYF. The CDR3 nucleotides are TGCGCCAGCAGCCTAGGACAGACGCAAGAGACCCAGTACTTC.

V and J are TRBV6-5 and TRBJ2-2; 8 nucleotides line up with TRBD1. Germline lookup yields CDR1 MNHEY and CDR2 SVGAGI. The CDR3 totals 14 residues. After removal of 6 bases from V and 7 bases from J, the junction contained 7 bases not matched to a gene. CDR3 coding DNA: TGTGCCAGCAGCACAGACAGGGGAATCGGGGAGCTGTTTTTT. Residues: CASSTDRGIGELFF.

As concerns this clone: Other nucleotide sequences from this sample produce the same CDR3. The J gene is TRBJ1-4, the V gene TRBV6-1; tentative D call: TRBD1 (6 bases). V lost 8 bases and J 0 bases, leaving 13 bases between the germline ends. This CDR3 spans 15 amino acids. The V gene's germline CDR1 is MNHNS and CDR2 SASEGT. CDR3 coding DNA: TGTGCCAGCCACCAGGGGCCAGCAACTAATGAAAAACTGTTTTTT. Translated: CASHQGPATNEKLFF.

This clone turned up a few times. The chain has TRBV13 and TRBJ2-3; 9 bases are a match to TRBD1. Losses at the gene ends were 3 bases for V and 2 bases for J; bases not matched to a gene: 6. CDR1 and CDR2 from the germline V gene are PRHDT and FYEKMQ (reference sequence). There are 16 residues in the CDR3. The DNA for the CDR3 is TGTGCCAGCAGCTTCGAGGACAGGGGCTACACAGATACGCAGTATTTT. It yields the protein CASSFEDRGYTDTQYF. Looking up the rest from reference TRBV13 and TRBJ2-3 gives the full variable domain: AAGVIQSPRHLIKEKRETATLKCYPIPRHDTVYWYQQGPGQDPQFLISFYEKMQSDKGSIPDRFSAQQFSDYHSELNMSSLELGDSALYFCASSFEDRGYTDTQYFGPGTRLTVL.

A few counts support this clone. CDR3 coding DNA: TGTGCCAGTAGGACAATTGATAGCAATCAGCCCCAGCATTTT. It is translated as CASRTIDSNQPQHF. This chain joins TRBV19 and TRBJ1-5; no definite D call. V shed 6 bases and J shed 0 bases, with 9 bases lying between them. CDR1 is LNHDA, CDR2 SQIVND, per germline (reference sequence). The length of the CDR3 is 14 residues.

The chain links TRBV5-1 to TRBJ2-5; D assignment may be TRBD1 or TRBD2 (5 bases each). CDR1 is SGHRS and CDR2 is YFSETQ in the germline V gene. Trimming removed 4 bases at V and 2 bases at J, with 18 bases between. This CDR3 region has 16 residues. The CDR3 here is CASSPGRGNIQETQYF. The CDR3 DNA reads as TGCGCCAGCAGCCCGGGACGGGGAAACATTCAAGAGACCCAGTACTTC. The full variable domain, rest sourced from reference TRBV5-1 and TRBJ2-5, is KAGVTQTPRYLIKTRGQQVTLSCSPISGHRSVSWYQQTPGQGLQFLFEYFSETQRNKGNFPGRFSGRQFSNSRSEMNVSTLELGDSALYLCASSPGRGNIQETQYFGPGTRLLVL.

This clone appeared once. This chain connects TRBV7-9 to TRBJ1-1; TRBD1 agrees at 7 bases. Unmatched junction bases numbered 4, after V lost 5 bases and J lost 7 bases. The CDR3 consists of 12 residues. From germline, CDR1 is SEHNR and CDR2 FQNEAQ (reference sequence). The CDR3 DNA sequence: TGTGCCAGCAGCGAGAGGGACAGTGAAGCTTTCTTT. It codes for CASSERDSEAFF.

Here the CDR3 reads CASSLGPPYEQYF. As DNA, the CDR3 is TGTGCCAGCAGCCTGGGACCACCCTACGAGCAGTACTTC. The chain has TRBV6-5 and TRBJ2-7; D might be TRBD1 or TRBD2, each matching 5 bases. The CDR3 loop spans 13 amino acids. The germline V and J ends were trimmed by 6 bases and 2 bases, with 11 bases remaining between them. The germline CDR1 and CDR2 sequences are MNHEY and SVGAGI.

The V gene is TRBV6-6, the J gene TRBJ1-3; a weak D match, TRBD1 (5 bases). Per germline, CDR1 MNHNY and CDR2 SVGAGI (reference sequence). CDR3 length: 14 amino acids. V was pared by 2 bases and J by 1 base, with 6 bases between. CDR3 region: CASSYGGSGNTIYF. CDR3 bases: TGTGCCAGCAGTTACGGGGGATCTGGAAACACCATATATTTT.

This chain links TRBV5-6 with TRBJ2-7, with D possibly matching TRBD2 (7 bases). V was shortened by 0 bases and J by 5 bases, with 15 bases between the two germline ends. The V gene's germline CDR1 is SGHDT and CDR2 YYEEEE. The CDR3 length is 15 residues. CDR3 amino acids: CASSLGSRGGNEQYF. For the CDR3, the DNA is TGTGCCAGCAGCTTGGGTTCGAGGGGGGGTAACGAGCAGTACTTC.